The 5 T cell receptor beta chains below were found in one sample sequenced in a study of T cell changes during pregnancy in multiple sclerosis. Only in-frame clones appear in the TCRdb table, and some are missing; sequencing was by immunoSEQ multiplex PCR. The sample shows fewer than 100,000 clones, about 93% of them seen only once. Here the sequenced sample was peripheral blood, taken after pregnancy. These receptors originate from a female donor in good health, enrolled as a control in a pregnancy study.

The V call is TRBV15, the J call TRBJ2-7; possible D gene TRBD2, 6 bases. Germline-derived CDR1 and CDR2 are LNHNV and YYDKDF (reference sequence). Trimming cost V 1 base and J 5 bases, with 12 bases left between them. CDR3 size: 14 residues. CDR3 in DNA: TGTGCCACCAGCAGAGCGGGAGACAGACACGAGCAGTACTTC. Translating gives CATSRAGDRHEQYF.

The chain carries TRBV5-1 and TRBJ1-4, with D unresolved. Germline V lookup: CDR1 SGHRS, CDR2 YFSETQ. This CDR3 comprises 17 residues. V was cut by 4 bases and J by 0 bases, with 16 bases left in between. The CDR3 protein is CASSLRSAPATNEKLFF. Written as DNA, the CDR3 is TGCGCCAGCAGCCTAAGATCCGCTCCCGCAACTAATGAAAAACTGTTTTTT.

The V gene is TRBV2, the J gene TRBJ1-2, with D possibly being TRBD1 (6 bases). The germline V and J ends were trimmed by 6 bases and 2 bases, with 13 bases remaining between them. CDR3 length: 14 amino acids. Germline-derived CDR1 and CDR2 are SNHLY and FYNNEI. CDR3 region: CASSRQAANYGYTF. CDR3 sequence (DNA): TGTGCCAGCAGCAGACAGGCTGCGAACTATGGCTACACCTTC.

V and J are TRBV11-1 and TRBJ1-4, with 7 bases lining up with TRBD1. The trim removed 6 bases at V and 8 bases at J, leaving 6 bases unmatched. The CDR3 runs to 13 residues. Germline values: CDR1 SGHAT, CDR2 FQDESV (reference sequence). The CDR3 nucleotides are TGTGCCAGCAGTAGACGGACAGGCGAAAAACTGTTTTTT. It specifies CASSRRTGEKLFF.

This clone was seen a handful of times. The chain is built from TRBV5-6 and TRBJ1-5, with 7 positions matching TRBD1. This CDR3 has 15 residues. The germline CDR1 and CDR2 sequences are SGHDT and YYEEEE. V trimming: 2 bases; J trimming: 2 bases; junction bases outside the gene matches: 4. The CDR3 sequence is CASSFRTGGNQPQHF. CDR3 in DNA: TGTGCCAGCAGCTTCCGGACAGGCGGCAATCAGCCCCAGCATTTT.